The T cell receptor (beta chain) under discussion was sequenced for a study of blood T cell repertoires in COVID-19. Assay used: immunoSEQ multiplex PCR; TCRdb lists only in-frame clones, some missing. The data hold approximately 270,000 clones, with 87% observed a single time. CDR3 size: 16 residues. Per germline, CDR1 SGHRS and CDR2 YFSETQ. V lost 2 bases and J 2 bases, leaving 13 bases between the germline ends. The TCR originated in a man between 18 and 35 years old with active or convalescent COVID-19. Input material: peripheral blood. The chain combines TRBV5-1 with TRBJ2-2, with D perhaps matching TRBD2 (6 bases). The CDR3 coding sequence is TGCGCCAGCAGCTTCGGGACTGCTTTTAACACCGGGGAGCTGTTTTTT. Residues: CASSFGTAFNTGELFF.